A single sample gave rise to the 13 T cell receptor beta chains below, sequenced in a study of blood T cell repertoires in COVID-19 (dated by TCRdb to 2018 to 2021). Receptor amplification or capture employed the immunoSEQ multiplex PCR assay. TCRdb took over this immuneACCESS table, retaining in-frame rearrangements with V and J assigned. Such tables are incomplete; in checked studies, under half of the missing clones stem from an unresolved V gene, and the remainder is unexplained. This sample has roughly 150,000 clones in its table, and about four fifths of those were observed once. Together, the top ten hold about an eighth of the sample. Sequencing input: peripheral blood. The receptors derive from a man aged 65-85 years who had recovered from COVID-19.

The chain carries TRBV4-3 and TRBJ2-1, with D maybe TRBD2 (6 bases). V was trimmed by 0 bases and J by 7 bases, leaving 22 bases between them. The CDR3 runs 18 residues. Germline V gene sequence: CDR1 LGHNA, CDR2 YSLEER. The CDR3 loop is CASSQDSLVAEGWNEQFF. The CDR3 coding sequence is TGCGCCAGCAGCCAAGATTCCCTGGTGGCGGAGGGGTGGAATGAGCAGTTCTTC.

V is TRBV29-1 and J is TRBJ2-7, with 7 positions matching TRBD1. J gave up 6 bases and V 2 bases, and 10 bases lay outside the gene matches. Germline V gene data show CDR1 as SQVTM and CDR2 as ANQGSEA. The length of the CDR3 is 14 residues. The CDR3 loop reads CSVEPSAGGGEQYF. CDR3 nucleotide sequence: TGCAGCGTTGAACCCTCGGCAGGGGGTGGCGAGCAGTACTTC.

In DNA, the CDR3 is TGTGCCAGCAGCTTAAGCGGGAGGGCAATGGATACGCAGTATTTT. This translates into CASSLSGRAMDTQYF. The chain carries TRBV7-3 and TRBJ2-3; 9 nucleotides line up with TRBD2. CDR3 length equals 15 residues. Losses at the gene ends were 1 base for V and 6 bases for J; bases not matched to a gene: 5. CDR1 and CDR2 (germline): SGHTA, FQGTGA.

V gene TRBV3-1 (or the pseudogene TRBV3-2) combines with J gene TRBJ2-7; 11 positions agree with TRBD1. The V segment lost 0 bases and the J segment 7 bases; nucleotides outside the gene matches: 8. The CDR3 loop spans 16 amino acids. Germline V CDR1 and CDR2: LGHDT, YNNKEL (reference sequence). The CDR3 sequence is CASSQDRGTGGREQYF. Written as DNA, the CDR3 is TGTGCCAGCAGCCAAGATCGAGGGACAGGGGGTAGGGAGCAGTACTTC.

The chain combines TRBV9 with TRBJ1-1, with 7 bases aligning to TRBD1. Germline values: CDR1 SGDLS, CDR2 YYNGEE. This CDR3 is 13 amino acids long. J gave up 5 bases and V 4 bases, and 5 bases lay outside the gene matches. CDR3 DNA sequence: TGTGCCAGCAGCTCCCAGGGGGAGACTGAAGCTTTCTTT. Amino acids: CASSSQGETEAFF.

The chain joins TRBV28 to TRBJ2-2; TRBD2 agrees at 7 bases. This CDR3 region has 16 residues. J lost 4 bases, V lost 6 bases, and 11 bases had no gene match. The germline gives CDR1 MDHEN, CDR2 SYDVKM. The CDR3 loop is CASSGRFSEFTGELFF. The DNA for the CDR3 is TGTGCCAGCAGCGGGAGGTTTTCGGAGTTCACCGGGGAGCTGTTTTTT. Combining the CDR3 with reference TRBV28 and TRBJ2-2 gives the whole variable domain DVKVTQSSRYLVKRTGEKVFLECVQDMDHENMFWYRQDPGLGLRLIYFSYDVKMKEKGDIPEGYSVSREKKERFSLILESASTNQTSMYLCASSGRFSEFTGELFFGEGSRLTVL.

The V call is TRBV3-1 (or the pseudogene TRBV3-2), the J call TRBJ2-7; 7 positions match TRBD2. Trimming removed 3 bases from V and 5 bases from J; junction bases left unmatched: 4. This CDR3 spans 13 amino acids. The germline CDR1 and CDR2 sequences are LGHDT and YNNKEL (reference sequence). The CDR3 loop reads CASSHLADHEQYF. DNA of the CDR3: TGTGCCAGCAGCCACCTAGCGGACCACGAGCAGTACTTC.

A single count supports this clone. This chain links TRBV3-1 (or the pseudogene TRBV3-2) with TRBJ2-1; unclear D gene. V was shortened by 0 bases and J by 4 bases, with 10 bases between the two germline ends. In germline, CDR1 is LGHDT, CDR2 YNNKEL (reference sequence). The CDR3 sequence is 15 residues long. CDR3 region: CASSQERVLYNEQFF. The CDR3 DNA is TGTGCCAGCAGCCAAGAACGGGTGTTATACAATGAGCAGTTCTTC.

The rearrangement links TRBV27 to TRBJ2-7, with TRBD1 identical over 7 bases. Germline CDR1 MNHEY, CDR2 SMNVEV (reference sequence). V shed 2 bases and J 2 bases; nucleotides not matched to a gene: 9. The CDR3 is made up of 16 amino acids. DNA of the CDR3: TGTGCCAGCAGTTTAAGATCCGGGACAGTGGCCTACGAGCAGTACTTC. This encodes CASSLRSGTVAYEQYF.

The gene calls are TRBV12-3 or TRBV12-4 and TRBJ1-4; TRBD1 agrees at 7 bases. The CDR3 totals 13 residues. Trimming cost V 7 bases and J 5 bases; bases outside gene matches: 4. Here the CDR3 DNA reads TGTGCCAGCACCTGGGGACAGAATGAAAAACTGTTTTTT. Its translation is CASTWGQNEKLFF.

The rearrangement uses TRBV18 and TRBJ2-5; TRBD1 agrees at 7 bases. Germline lookup yields CDR1 KGHSH and CDR2 LQKENI. The CDR3 extends over 14 amino acids. J gave up 4 bases and V 1 base, and 3 bases lay outside the gene matches. The CDR3 DNA reads as TGTGCCAGCTCACCACGGGACAGAGCAGAGACCCAGTACTTC. Translation: CASSPRDRAETQYF.

V and J are TRBV6-6 and TRBJ2-5; tentatively, D is TRBD2 (6 bases). There are 14 residues in the CDR3. Germline V gives CDR1 MNHNY, CDR2 SVGAGI (reference sequence). Trimming pared 6 bases from V and 1 base from J, leaving 12 bases between. CDR3 DNA sequence: TGTGCCAGCAGCACCGGGACTGCCCAAGAGACCCAGTACTTC. This gives the protein CASSTGTAQETQYF.

J is TRBJ2-7 and V is TRBV7-2, with 9 bases matching TRBD1. From germline, CDR1 is SGHTA and CDR2 FQGNSA. The V and J ends lost 3 bases and 2 bases, in that order; junction bases with no gene match: 5. This CDR3 has 15 amino acids. The CDR3 DNA is TGTGCCAGCAGCTTGGGACAGGGCAGGACCTACGAGCAGTACTTC. Translating gives CASSLGQGRTYEQYF.